This entry describes one T cell receptor (beta chain). Only in-frame clones appear in the TCRdb table, and some are missing; sequencing was by immunoSEQ multiplex PCR. The sample has about 190,000 clones; 85% to 95% are singletons. This sample is drawn from a study of T cell responses to AZD1222 COVID-19 vaccine. Germline CDR1 is SEHNR and CDR2 is FQNEAQ (reference sequence). CDR3 length: 15 residues. J lost 5 bases, V lost 4 bases, and 7 bases had no gene match. The sequencing used peripheral blood, collected on day 0 of AZD1222 vaccination. This TCR derives from an adult in good health. The V and J genes are TRBV7-9 and TRBJ2-1, with TRBD1 identical over 8 bases. The DNA for the CDR3 is TGTGCCAGCAGCTCAACCGGGACAGGCAACAATGAGCAGTTCTTC. This codes for CASSSTGTGNNEQFF.